One sample yielded the 23 T cell receptor beta chains listed below, sequenced in a study of T cells in women clearing cervical HPV infection. The protocol was immunoSEQ multiplex PCR, while the TCRdb copy is restricted to in-frame clones and leaves out a portion. The sample's table shows 19,000 or so clones. The specimen sequenced was blood buffy coat. The receptor set was obtained from a woman between 18 and 70 years old with a cervical HPV16 infection that either progressed to CIN3+ or cleared (not recorded which).

For this clone: The read halts 3 residues ahead of the CDR3 end, with the missing end drawn from the germline J gene. This sequence joins TRBV5-1 and TRBJ2-7, with a tentative D call TRBD1 (6 bases). V gave up 2 bases and J gave up 0 bases, with 21 bases separating them. CDR1 is SGHRS, CDR2 YFSETQ, per germline. The CDR3 covers 18 residues. CDR3 DNA, as far as it was read: TGCGCCAGCAGCTTCGGCACACAATTACAGGGCTACTCCTACGAG. Protein sequence: CASSFGTQLQGYSYE. The complete CDR3 sequence is CASSFGTQLQGYSYEQYF.

Notes on this clone: The CDR3 goes on 3 residues after the read ends, and that part is filled in from the germline J gene. This chain links TRBV12-3 or TRBV12-4 with TRBJ1-2, with a tentative D call TRBD1 (6 bases). The CDR3 totals 14 residues. The V end lost 5 bases, the J end lost 5 bases, and 15 bases lay between the germline ends. The part of the CDR3 DNA that was read is TGTGCCAGCAGTCTACCACAGGGAACATATGGC. It translates to CASSLPQGTYG. The whole CDR3 is CASSLPQGTYGYTF.

For this clone: The read ends 3 residues before the CDR3 terminus; that terminus is restored from the germline J gene. The genes are TRBV5-4 and TRBJ1-1; D ambiguous. V gave up 6 bases and J gave up 3 bases, with 15 bases separating them. The CDR3 contains 14 residues. Germline V gene sequence: CDR1 SGHNT, CDR2 YYREEE (reference sequence). The sequenced part of the CDR3 DNA is TGTGCCAGCAAGGTCTTTAACGTGGACACTGAA. The encoded protein is CASKVFNVDTE. The entire CDR3 protein reads CASKVFNVDTEAFF. The whole variable domain, remainder taken from reference TRBV5-4 and TRBJ1-1, is ETGVTQSPTHLIKTRGQQVTLRCSSQSGHNTVSWYQQALGQGPQFIFQYYREEENGRGNFPPRFSGLQFPNYSSELNVNALELDDSALYLCASKVFNVDTEAFFGQGTRLTVV.

About this clone itself: The read gets to within 3 residues of the CDR3 end, and the germline J gene fills in the rest. The rearrangement uses TRBV28 and TRBJ2-1, with a tentative D call TRBD1 (6 bases). Trimming pared 6 bases from V and 6 bases from J, leaving 12 bases between. The CDR3 runs to 13 residues. Per germline, CDR1 MDHEN and CDR2 SYDVKM. The sequenced CDR3 bases are TGTGCCAGCAGCCGACAGGTCCGCAATGAG. Its translation is CASSRQVRNE. The full CDR3 is CASSRQVRNEQFF.

Concerning this clone itself: The CDR3 is cut off 3 residues early in the read; its end comes from the germline J gene. This rearrangement joins TRBV30 to TRBJ1-2, with D perhaps TRBD1 (5 bases). Germline V gives CDR1 GTSNPN, CDR2 SVGIG (reference sequence). CDR3 size: 14 residues. Trimming took off 0 bases at V and 4 bases at J, with 12 bases between the two ends. Incomplete CDR3 DNA: TGTGCCTGGAGTGTAGATAGGGGATCCTATGGC. This translates into CAWSVDRGSYG. The whole CDR3 protein is CAWSVDRGSYGYTF.

In regard to this clone: The sequence runs out 3 residues before the end of the CDR3; the remainder is reconstructed from the germline J gene. The chain couples TRBV7-2 to TRBJ2-3; 7 positions match TRBD2. This CDR3 comprises 15 residues. After removal of 5 bases from V and 2 bases from J, the junction contained 7 bases not matched to a gene. Germline CDR1 reads SGHTA; CDR2 reads FQGNSA. Here the CDR3 reads CASSLGLGITDTQYF. CDR3 DNA (partial): TGTGCCAGCAGCCTCGGACTAGGAATCACAGATACG.

As regards this clone: The read gets to within 3 residues of the CDR3 end, and the germline J gene fills in the rest. The chain uses TRBV5-1 and TRBJ2-7, with a possible D match to TRBD2 (6 bases). This CDR3 spans 14 amino acids. Germline V lookup: CDR1 SGHRS, CDR2 YFSETQ. V dropped 3 bases and J dropped 4 bases, with 14 bases sitting between them. The part of the CDR3 DNA that was read is TGCGCCAGCAGCTCCGTCGGCGGGATGTACGAG. It is translated as CASSSVGGMYE. The whole CDR3 sequence reads CASSSVGGMYEQYF.

With regard to this clone: The read terminates 3 residues ahead of where the CDR3 ends, so the germline J gene completes it. V is TRBV5-1 and J is TRBJ2-7; 9 bases match TRBD1. This CDR3 comprises 16 residues. Looked up from germline, CDR1 is SGHRS and CDR2 is YFSETQ. J lost 2 bases, V lost 0 bases, and 6 bases had no gene match. The CDR3 protein is CASSLATGGPTYEQYF. The part of the CDR3 DNA that was read is TGCGCCAGCAGCTTGGCGACAGGGGGGCCCACCTACGAG.

As regards this clone: The read ends 3 residues before the CDR3 terminus; that terminus is restored from the germline J gene. The V call is TRBV18, the J call TRBJ2-1; 8 positions agree with TRBD2. Germline CDR1 and CDR2: KGHSH and LQKENI. This CDR3 is 17 amino acids long. Unmatched junction bases numbered 8, after V lost 2 bases and J lost 2 bases. CDR3 bases read: TGTGCCAGCTCACCAGAGTCCAGCGGGAGTACCTACAATGAG. Translation gives CASSPESSGSTYNE. The complete CDR3 protein is CASSPESSGSTYNEQFF. Based on the CDR3 plus reference TRBV18 and TRBJ2-1, the full variable domain is NAGVMQNPRHLVRRRGQEARLRCSPMKGHSHVYWYRQLPEEGLKFMVYLQKENIIDESGMPKERFSAEFPKEGPSILRIQQVVRGDSAAYFCASSPESSGSTYNEQFFGPGTRLTVL.

A word on this clone: The DNA ends 3 residues before the CDR3 does, and the rest of the CDR3 is filled in from the germline J gene. The V gene is TRBV5-1, the J gene TRBJ2-7; perhaps TRBD1 as D (5 bases). The CDR3 spans 12 residues. V lost 4 bases to trimming and J lost 3 bases, with 8 bases between them. Looked up from germline, CDR1 is SGHRS and CDR2 is YFSETQ. CDR3 DNA (partial): TGCGCCAGCAGCGCGCAGGGCTACGAG. Its translation is CASSAQGYE. The CDR3 in its entirety is CASSAQGYEQYF.

With regard to this clone: The junction departs from germline at one end; a sequencing error may be responsible. With the read ending 3 residues before the CDR3 end, the germline J gene is used to fill in that end. The chain recombines TRBV20-1 with TRBJ2-2; a weak D match, TRBD1 (6 bases). Germline lookup yields CDR1 DFQATT and CDR2 SNEGSKA (reference sequence). The CDR3 covers 16 residues. This CDR3 reads CSAGDSGVISTGELFF. The sequenced part of the CDR3 DNA is TGCAGTGCTGGAGACTCAGGGGTTATCAGTACCGGGGAG.

A word on this clone: Sequencing ends 3 residues short of the CDR3 end; the germline J gene provides the rest. V and J are TRBV29-1 and TRBJ2-7, with 8 bases aligning to TRBD1. Trimming cost V 5 bases and J 1 base; bases outside gene matches: 10. This CDR3 spans 15 amino acids. The germline V gene encodes CDR1 SQVTM and CDR2 ANQGSEA. CDR3 amino acids: CSVWSWTGTSYEQYF. CDR3 DNA (partial): TGCAGCGTTTGGAGCTGGACAGGGACTTCCTACGAG.

The sequenced part of the CDR3 DNA is TGTGCCAGTAGTACCAATTTAGCGGGGGCCCGCTACAATGAG. Translation: CASSTNLAGARYNE. The entire CDR3 protein reads CASSTNLAGARYNEQFF. This sequence joins TRBV19 and TRBJ2-1; TRBD2 matches at 9 bases. The read terminates 3 residues ahead of where the CDR3 ends, so the germline J gene completes it. Trimming removed 4 bases from V and 3 bases from J; junction bases left unmatched: 10. Germline V gives CDR1 LNHDA, CDR2 SQIVND (reference sequence). The CDR3 runs 17 residues.

As for this clone: The read terminates 3 residues ahead of where the CDR3 ends, so the germline J gene completes it. The J gene is TRBJ2-1, the V gene TRBV7-3, with 9 bases lining up with TRBD2. J lost 3 bases, V lost 2 bases, and 2 bases had no gene match. CDR1 is SGHTA and CDR2 is FQGTGA in the germline V gene. This CDR3 has 15 amino acids. CDR3 region: CASSLGLAYYNEQFF. Incomplete CDR3 DNA: TGTGCCAGCAGCTTAGGACTAGCGTACTACAATGAG.

As regards this clone: The DNA ends 3 residues before the CDR3 does, and the rest of the CDR3 is filled in from the germline J gene. The chain recombines TRBV28 with TRBJ2-7; a weak D match, TRBD1 (5 bases). V lost 3 bases to trimming and J lost 3 bases, with 12 bases between them. The germline V gene has CDR1 MDHEN and CDR2 SYDVKM. CDR3 length: 14 amino acids. The CDR3 spells CASSFQGSYYEQYF. The covered CDR3 bases are TGTGCCAGCAGTTTTCAGGGAAGCTACTACGAG.

This clone is deemed medium-sized by its frequency. The read ends 3 residues before the CDR3 terminus; that terminus is restored from the germline J gene. The J gene is TRBJ2-3, the V gene TRBV29-1; 7 nucleotides match TRBD1. J gave up 0 bases and V 7 bases, and 7 bases lay outside the gene matches. CDR3 length: 14 residues. CDR1 and CDR2 from the germline V gene are SQVTM and ANQGSEA. The sequenced CDR3 bases are TGCAGCGCCCTCCGACAGGGCAGCACAGATACG. It yields the protein CSALRQGSTDT. From start to end, the CDR3 is CSALRQGSTDTQYF.

With respect to this clone: Coverage ceases 3 residues before the CDR3 finishes, and the germline J gene fills in the end. This sequence joins TRBV2 and TRBJ1-5; D is ambiguous. The CDR3 length is 15 residues. Trimming left V 6 bases short and J 4 bases short, with 16 bases between. Germline V gene lookup returns CDR1 SNHLY and CDR2 FYNNEI. The DNA read from the CDR3 is TGTGCCAGCAGGGCTGGCGCCGGAGGGAATCAGCCC. Protein product: CASRAGAGGNQP. The full CDR3 protein is CASRAGAGGNQPQHF.

Regarding this clone: Read sequence stops 3 residues before the CDR3 end, and the germline J gene provides the missing end. Different DNA sequences within this sample yield the same CDR3. The V and J genes are TRBV20-1 and TRBJ2-7; 7 nucleotides align to TRBD1. The CDR3 has 12 amino acids. Germline-derived CDR1 and CDR2 are DFQATT and SNEGSKA (reference sequence). With 3 bases clipped from V and 3 bases from J, the junction kept 2 bases outside the gene matches. CDR3: CSASGDSYEQYF. The sequenced part of the CDR3 DNA is TGCAGTGCTAGCGGGGACAGCTACGAG.

Concerning this clone itself: From the germline J gene comes the end of the CDR3, since the read stops 3 residues before it. This chain links TRBV19 with TRBJ1-5, with D possibly TRBD1 on 5 matching bases. The CDR3 covers 16 residues. Looked up from germline, CDR1 is LNHDA and CDR2 is SQIVND (reference sequence). The ends were cut back, 4 bases at V and 0 bases at J, with 13 bases in the middle. The CDR3 loop is CASSNQGPYSNQPQHF. CDR3 DNA, as far as it was read: TGTGCCAGTAGTAATCAGGGCCCTTATAGCAATCAGCCC. The whole variable domain, remainder taken from reference TRBV19 and TRBJ1-5, is DGGITQSPKYLFRKEGQNVTLSCEQNLNHDAMYWYRQDPGQGLRLIYYSQIVNDFQKGDIAEGYSVSREKKESFPLTVTSAQKNPTAFYLCASSNQGPYSNQPQHFGDGTRLSIL.

Concerning this clone itself: Sequence at one end of the junction differs from germline and may be a read error. The read ends 3 residues early relative to the CDR3; the germline J gene fills the gap. This chain uses TRBV7-8 with TRBJ1-4; TRBD1 matches at 7 bases. The CDR3 runs 14 residues. Per the germline V gene, CDR1 is SGHVS and CDR2 is FQNEAQ. The CDR3 loop is CVSSAGGLREKLFF. CDR3 bases read: TGTGTCAGCAGTGCAGGGGGTCTTAGGGAAAAA.

This clone is deemed medium-sized by its frequency. The read comes to an end 3 residues before the CDR3 does, leaving the germline J gene to fill in the end. The chain employs TRBV7-3 and TRBJ1-6, with TRBD1 matching 7 bases. This CDR3 is 19 amino acids long. Germline trimming cut 1 base from V and 5 bases from J; bases unmatched to any gene: 14. CDR1 is SGHTA, CDR2 FQGTGA, per germline. CDR3 bases read: TGTGCCAGCAGCTTAAGGCCGTTCTCATCCGGGACAGATAATTCACCC. This codes for CASSLRPFSSGTDNSP. The CDR3 in its entirety is CASSLRPFSSGTDNSPLHF.

Comment on this clone: The missing CDR3 end, 3 residues past where the read stops, is filled in from the germline J gene. V and J are TRBV20-1 and TRBJ1-6, with D perhaps matching TRBD1 (6 bases). The CDR3 is 13 amino acids. The V end lost 3 bases, the J end lost 8 bases, and 11 bases lay between the germline ends. Germline values: CDR1 DFQATT, CDR2 SNEGSKA (reference sequence). The covered CDR3 bases are TGCAGTGCTAGGCGGGAGGGGGATTCACCC. Translating gives CSARREGDSP. From start to end, the CDR3 is CSARREGDSPLHF.

On this clone itself: The CDR3 extends 3 residues past the end of the read, so its final part is completed from the germline J gene. The V gene is TRBV5-1, the J gene TRBJ2-2, with D maybe TRBD1 (6 bases). The CDR3 is 16 residues long. The V and J ends lost 6 bases and 3 bases respectively, with 18 bases between them. The V gene's germline CDR1 is SGHRS and CDR2 YFSETQ. The DNA read from the CDR3 is TGCGCCAGCAAATCGGGCTCCACAGGGTACACCGGGGAG. Translation: CASKSGSTGYTGE. The entire CDR3 protein reads CASKSGSTGYTGELFF. The whole variable domain, remainder taken from reference TRBV5-1 and TRBJ2-2, is KAGVTQTPRYLIKTRGQQVTLSCSPISGHRSVSWYQQTPGQGLQFLFEYFSETQRNKGNFPGRFSGRQFSNSRSEMNVSTLELGDSALYLCASKSGSTGYTGELFFGEGSRLTVL.